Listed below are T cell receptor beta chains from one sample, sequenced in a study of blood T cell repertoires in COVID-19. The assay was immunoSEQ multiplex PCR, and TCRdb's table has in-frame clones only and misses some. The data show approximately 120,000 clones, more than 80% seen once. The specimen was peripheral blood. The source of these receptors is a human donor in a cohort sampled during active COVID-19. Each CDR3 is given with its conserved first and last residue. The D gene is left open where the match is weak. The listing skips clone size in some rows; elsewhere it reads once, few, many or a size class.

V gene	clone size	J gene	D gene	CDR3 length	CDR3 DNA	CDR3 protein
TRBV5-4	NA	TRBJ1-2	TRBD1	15	TGTGCCAGCAGCTGGGGGACAGGGGCTAACTATGGCTACACCTTC	CASSWGTGANYGYTF
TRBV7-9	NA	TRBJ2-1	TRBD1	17	TGTGCCAGCAGCCCGACGGGGACAGGGCCCTCTCACGGAGAGCAGTTCTTC	CASSPTGTGPSHGEQFF
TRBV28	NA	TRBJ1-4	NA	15	TGTGCCAGCAGTCCCGGGGGAGTTGAACGGGAAAAACTGTTTTTT	CASSPGGVEREKLFF
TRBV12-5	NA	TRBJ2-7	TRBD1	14	TGTGCTAGTGGTTTGGAACAGGGGGCCTACGAGCAGTACTTC	CASGLEQGAYEQYF
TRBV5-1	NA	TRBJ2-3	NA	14	TGCGCCAGCAGCTTGGTGTCTCGCACAGATACGCAGTATTTT	CASSLVSRTDTQYF
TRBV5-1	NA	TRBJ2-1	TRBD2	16	TGCGCCAGCAGCTTTGCGAGCGGGAGGGCCCGAAGTGAGCAGTTCTTC	CASSFASGRARSEQFF
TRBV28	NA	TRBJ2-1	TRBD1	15	TGTGCCAGCCTCCAGGTGACAGGGGGTTACAATGAGCAGTTCTTC	CASLQVTGGYNEQFF
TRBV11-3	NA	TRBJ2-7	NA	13	TGTGCCAGCAGCTTAGAGGACAGTCACGAGCAGTACTTC	CASSLEDSHEQYF
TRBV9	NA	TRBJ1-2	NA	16	TGTGCCAGCAGCGTAGGTGTTGCGAGGGTAGGCTATGGCTACACCTTC	CASSVGVARVGYGYTF
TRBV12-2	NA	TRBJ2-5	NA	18	TGTGCAAGTCGCTTAGGGGACAGGGGGCTTCCCAAACAAGAGACCCAGTACTTC	CASRLGDRGLPKQETQYF
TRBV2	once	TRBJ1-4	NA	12	TGTGCCAGCAGTGACGGTAATGAAAAACTGTTTTTT	CASSDGNEKLFF
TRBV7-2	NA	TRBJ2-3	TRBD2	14	TGTGCCAGCAGCCGGGCACTAGCGGGAGATACGCAGTATTTT	CASSRALAGDTQYF
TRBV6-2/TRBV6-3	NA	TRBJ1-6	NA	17	TGTGCCAGCAGTATACTGTCTTGGGAGGGGGTAACTTCACCCCTCCACTTT	CASSILSWEGVTSPLHF
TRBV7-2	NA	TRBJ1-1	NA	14	TGTGCCAGCAGCTTAGAGTTTCAGGACACTGAAGCTTTCTTT	CASSLEFQDTEAFF
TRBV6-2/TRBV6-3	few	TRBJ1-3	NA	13	TGTGCCAGCAGTGGTCAGCGTGGAAACACCATATATTTT	CASSGQRGNTIYF
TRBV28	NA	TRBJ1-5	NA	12	TGTGCCAGCAGTTTCTCCGGTCAGCCCCAGCATTTT	CASSFSGQPQHF